The T cell receptor (beta chain) under discussion was sequenced for a study of T cells in Graves' hyperthyroidism and ophthalmopathy. From RNA transcripts, TCR beta CDR3 regions were amplified. The study used the HTBI primer set for a first-round RT-PCR of the TCR CDR3. In TCRdb, the multiplex PCR reads were re-called with MiXCR into one record per CDR3 protein. The data show about 400,000 distinct CDR3 sequences, roughly 13% seen once. Between the trimmed V and J ends, which lost 7 bases and 1 base, there was a span of 10 bases. Germline CDR1 WSHSY, CDR2 SAAADI. CDR3 length: 14 residues. This receptor was taken from a man in his forties or fifties with Graves' ophthalmopathy. V gene TRBV10-2 combines with J gene TRBJ2-2; D not resolved. The sequenced sample consisted of blood. For the CDR3, the DNA is TGCGCCAGCATGTGGGGAAGGAACACCGGGGAGCTGTTTTTT. This translates into CASMWGRNTGELFF.